This is a list of T cell receptor beta chains from one sample in a study of blood T cell repertoires in COVID-19. Generated by immunoSEQ multiplex PCR, the TCRdb table keeps only in-frame clones and is missing some. This sample has some 260,000 clones, with roughly four fifths found just once. Material: PBMCs or T cells enriched from blood (not recorded which). These receptors were taken from a man under 40 with acute COVID-19. CDR3s include the opening cysteine and the closing phenylalanine or tryptophan. A D gene is named only where the DNA matches it firmly. Rows may omit the clone size; those that give it use once, few, many or a size class.

d_call	v_call	clone_size	j_call	cdr3_aa	cdr3_nt
TRBD2	TRBV28	.	TRBJ2-5	CASTPGGRGTHQSTQYF	TGTGCCAGCACCCCGGGGGGGAGGGGGACCCATCAGTCGACCCAGTACTTC
.	TRBV6-5	.	TRBJ2-3	CASSYRGSGADTQYF	TGTGCCAGCAGTTACCGGGGGTCGGGGGCAGATACGCAGTATTTT
.	TRBV18	.	TRBJ1-4	CASSRQGTEKLFF	TGTGCCAGCTCAAGGCAGGGGACTGAAAAACTGTTTTTT
TRBD1	TRBV28	once	TRBJ1-3	CASSFLLGTAGNTIYF	TGTGCCAGCAGTTTTTTACTTGGGACAGCTGGAAACACCATATATTTT
TRBD1	TRBV6-6	.	TRBJ1-6	CASREGQGISPLHF	TGTGCCAGCAGAGAGGGACAGGGCATTTCACCCCTCCACTTT
TRBD1	TRBV20-1	.	TRBJ1-2	CSGADRVGYTF	TGCAGTGGGGCCGACAGGGTTGGCTACACCTTC
.	TRBV19	.	TRBJ2-3	CASREDPASDTQYF	TGTGCCAGTAGGGAGGACCCAGCTTCAGATACGCAGTATTTT
TRBD1	TRBV3-1/TRBV3-2	.	TRBJ1-4	CAGDRGREGNEKLFF	TGTGCCGGAGACAGGGGTCGCGAAGGTAATGAAAAACTGTTTTTT
.	TRBV2	.	TRBJ2-3	CASTQGLSTDTQYF	TGTGCCAGCACCCAGGGACTTTCCACAGATACGCAGTATTTT
TRBD2	TRBV5-1	.	TRBJ2-3	CASSSGGIPTDTQYF	TGCGCCAGCTCATCGGGAGGGATTCCCACAGATACGCAGTATTTT
TRBD1	TRBV5-8	.	TRBJ1-5	CASSRQGFNQPQHF	TGTGCCAGCAGTCGACAGGGTTTCAATCAGCCCCAGCATTTT
TRBD1	TRBV6-5	.	TRBJ1-2	CASRATGAGGYTF	TGTGCCAGCAGGGCGACAGGGGCGGGAGGCTACACCTTC
TRBD2	TRBV3-1/TRBV3-2	.	TRBJ2-1	CASSPSRGLAAHNEQFF	TGTGCCAGCAGCCCGTCCCGCGGGCTAGCGGCTCACAATGAGCAGTTCTTC
TRBD2	TRBV29-1	.	TRBJ2-3	CSVEWGSGRGWDTQYF	TGCAGCGTTGAATGGGGTAGCGGGAGGGGATGGGATACGCAGTATTTT
.	TRBV21-1	.	TRBJ2-1	CASRSGLDYNEQFF	TGTGCCAGCAGGTCAGGGCTCGACTACAATGAGCAGTTCTTC
.	TRBV24-1	.	TRBJ1-6	CATSPGSNNSPLHF	TGTGCCACCAGTCCAGGCAGCAATAATTCACCCCTCCACTTT
.	TRBV2	.	TRBJ1-2	CLGKEMDGYTF	TGTCTTGGCAAAGAAATGGATGGCTACACCTTC
TRBD2	TRBV4-1	once	TRBJ2-5	CASSQDRTSGGAYQETQYF	TGCGCCAGCAGCCAAGATAGAACTAGCGGGGGAGCGTACCAAGAGACCCAGTACTTC
.	TRBV24-1	.	TRBJ1-1	CATSESDRNTEAFF	TGTGCCACCAGTGAATCCGACAGGAACACTGAAGCTTTCTTT
.	TRBV11-2	.	TRBJ2-1	CASSWRNVPYNEQFF	TGTGCCAGCAGCTGGAGGAACGTACCCTACAATGAGCAGTTCTTC
.	TRBV30	.	TRBJ2-3	CAWSALALTDTQYF	TGTGCCTGGAGTGCTTTAGCCCTCACAGATACGCAGTATTTT
TRBD1	TRBV9	.	TRBJ1-1	CASSHRGWGPRTEAFF	TGTGCCAGCAGCCACAGGGGGTGGGGGCCGCGCACTGAAGCTTTCTTT
.	TRBV19	.	TRBJ1-2	CASSLPPGTTGGYTF	TGTGCCAGTAGCCTACCCCCGGGTACGACGGGAGGCTACACCTTC
TRBD1	TRBV10-3	.	TRBJ1-1	CADRTGTGGGNTEAFF	TGTGCCGACAGAACCGGGACAGGGGGCGGGAACACTGAAGCTTTCTTT
.	TRBV5-8	few	TRBJ1-1	CASSFWQGSFF	TGTGCCAGCAGCTTTTGGCAGGGTTCGTTCTTT
.	TRBV4-1	.	TRBJ1-6	CASSQEGLMGLNSPLHF	TGCGCCAGCAGCCAAGAGGGGCTAATGGGGTTGAATTCACCCCTCCACTTT
TRBD1	TRBV5-4	.	TRBJ1-4	CASSVPGQGLEKLFF	TGTGCCAGCAGTGTACCGGGACAGGGTCTCGAAAAACTGTTTTTT
.	TRBV24-1	many	TRBJ1-5	CAAGGTGQPQHF	TGTGCCGCGGGGGGCACGGGGCAGCCCCAGCATTTT
.	TRBV7-9	.	TRBJ1-1	CASSRGEEAFF	TGTGCCAGCAGCCGGGGGGAGGAAGCTTTCTTT
.	TRBV2	many	TRBJ2-6	CASSNLQVPGANVLTF	TGTGCCAGCAGTAACCTACAGGTACCTGGGGCCAACGTCCTGACTTTC
TRBD2	TRBV27	many	TRBJ2-5	CASSSPAGGPQRETQYF	TGTGCCAGCAGCTCCCCCGCGGGAGGGCCCCAAAGGGAGACCCAGTACTTC
.	TRBV19	.	TRBJ2-5	CASSMGSQETQYF	TGTGCCAGTAGTATGGGCAGCCAAGAGACCCAGTACTTC
TRBD2	TRBV5-1	.	TRBJ2-2	CASSSRLAGATGELFF	TGTGCCAGCAGCTCCCGACTAGCGGGAGCCACCGGGGAGCTGTTTTTT
.	TRBV2	.	TRBJ1-5	CASSEGLGGQPQHF	TGTGCCAGCAGTGAGGGACTGGGGGGTCAGCCCCAGCATTTT
.	TRBV7-2	.	TRBJ2-1	CASSFQGYEQFF	TGTGCCAGCAGCTTTCAGGGATATGAGCAGTTCTTC
.	TRBV12-3/TRBV12-4	.	TRBJ1-5	CASSLEGPQHF	TGTGCCAGCAGTTTGGAGGGGCCCCAGCATTTT
TRBD2	TRBV3-1/TRBV3-2	.	TRBJ2-5	CASSQRGSGETQYF	TGTGCCAGCAGCCAGCGGGGTAGCGGGGAGACCCAGTACTTC
.	TRBV30	.	TRBJ1-1	CAWSVDWPNTEAFF	TGTGCCTGGAGTGTGGACTGGCCGAACACTGAAGCTTTCTTT
.	TRBV5-1	.	TRBJ1-5	CASSQGSNQPQHF	TGCGCCAGCTCACAGGGAAGCAATCAGCCCCAGCATTTT
.	TRBV5-4	.	TRBJ2-5	CASSLVGVWETQYF	TGTGCCAGCAGCTTGGTAGGAGTATGGGAGACCCAGTACTTC